This passage covers 18 T cell receptor beta chains from one sample sequenced in a study of blood T cell repertoires in COVID-19. Produced via immunoSEQ multiplex PCR; TCRdb's table is partial and in-frame only. The sample consists of about 350,000 clones, roughly 89% of them appearing once. Sequenced sample: peripheral blood. Source of these receptors: a woman in her sixties with COVID-19, enrolled during active disease.

In this sample, this clone turned up once. This chain connects TRBV5-8 to TRBJ1-3, with 7 positions matching TRBD1. The CDR3 contains 15 residues. The J segment lost 0 bases and the V segment lost 5 bases, leaving 5 bases of the junction unmatched. In germline, CDR1 is SGHTS, CDR2 YDEGEE. In DNA form, the CDR3 reads TGTGCCAGCAGTTACCGGGACAGCTCTGGAAACACCATATATTTT. It codes for CASSYRDSSGNTIYF.

The rearrangement joins TRBV5-8 to TRBJ2-4; a weak D match, TRBD2 (6 bases). Germline CDR1 reads SGHTS; CDR2 reads YDEGEE. V lost 0 bases, J lost 0 bases, and 13 bases lay in between. This CDR3 comprises 17 residues. CDR3 sequence reads: CASSLARWGEAKNIQYF. The DNA for the CDR3 is TGTGCCAGCAGCTTGGCTAGGTGGGGGGAAGCCAAAAACATTCAGTACTTC.

The rearrangement links TRBV9 to TRBJ2-6; TRBD1 matches 8 bases. Unmatched junction bases numbered 10, after V lost 3 bases and J lost 2 bases. CDR1 is SGDLS, CDR2 YYNGEE, per germline. This CDR3 is 18 amino acids long. CDR3: CASSAEQGQGAGANVLTF. In nucleotides, the CDR3 is TGTGCCAGCAGCGCCGAACAAGGACAGGGAGCTGGGGCCAACGTCCTGACTTTC.

The chain joins TRBV4-1 to TRBJ1-1; a possible D gene is TRBD1 (5 bases). The length of the CDR3 is 15 residues. In germline, CDR1 is MGHRA, CDR2 YSYEKL. V was cut by 4 bases and J by 11 bases, with 23 bases left in between. The CDR3 is CASSLSRGTSSWAFF. The CDR3 nucleotides are TGCGCCAGCAGCCTCTCACGCGGGACTTCAAGTTGGGCTTTCTTT.

This clone was detected only once. V and J are TRBV9 and TRBJ1-3, with a weak D call TRBD1 (5 bases). The V gene's germline CDR1 is SGDLS and CDR2 YYNGEE. CDR3 length: 17 residues. V was clipped by 4 bases and J by 2 bases, with 19 bases between them. The CDR3 DNA is TGTGCCAGCAGCCCCCGGGGCGGGGGATGGGCTGGAAACACCATATATTTT. It is translated as CASSPRGGGWAGNTIYF. The whole variable domain, remainder taken from reference TRBV9 and TRBJ1-3, is DSGVTQTPKHLITATGQRVTLRCSPRSGDLSVYWYQQSLDQGLQFLIQYYNGEERAKGNILERFSAQQFPDLHSELNLSSLELGDSALYFCASSPRGGGWAGNTIYFGEGSWLTVV.

The V call is TRBV12-3 or TRBV12-4, the J call TRBJ1-5; D is undetermined. The CDR3 sequence is 13 residues long. With 0 bases removed from V and 5 bases from J, the gap between germline ends came to 5 bases. CDR3 amino acids: CASSLARDQPQHF. The CDR3 DNA sequence: TGTGCCAGCAGTTTAGCCCGGGATCAGCCCCAGCATTTT.

The chain is built from TRBV18 and TRBJ1-4; no definite D call. CDR1 and CDR2 (germline): KGHSH, LQKENI. The CDR3 extends over 15 amino acids. Trimming cost V 5 bases and J 4 bases, with 14 bases left between them. CDR3 nucleotides: TGTGCCAGCTCAAAGCTACCGGGAAATAATGAAAAACTGTTTTTT. It encodes CASSKLPGNNEKLFF. The full variable domain, its missing parts supplied by reference TRBV18 and TRBJ1-4, is NAGVMQNPRHLVRRRGQEARLRCSPMKGHSHVYWYRQLPEEGLKFMVYLQKENIIDESGMPKERFSAEFPKEGPSILRIQQVVRGDSAAYFCASSKLPGNNEKLFFGSGTQLSVL.

The J gene is TRBJ1-1, the V gene TRBV12-1; no check of the table's D call, TRBD1, against the DNA was made. TRBV12-1 is listed as a pseudogene. The CDR3 runs 19 residues. The CDR3 bases are TGTGCCAGCAGCCGCAGGGGGAGACAGGGGGCTATTTGGGACACTGAAGCTTTCTTT. Its protein is CASSRRGRQGAIWDTEAFF.

This chain joins TRBV6-6 and TRBJ1-2; TRBD1 agrees at 7 bases. Germline V gives CDR1 MNHNY, CDR2 SVGAGI (reference sequence). This CDR3 is 15 amino acids long. V was clipped by 5 bases and J by 4 bases; unmatched bases: 10. CDR3 amino acids: CASSAYRGVGYGYTF. In DNA form, the CDR3 reads TGTGCCAGCAGTGCATACAGGGGTGTGGGCTATGGCTACACCTTC.

The chain recombines TRBV19 with TRBJ1-4, with D unclear. Trimming took 7 bases from V and 6 from J, leaving 12 bases between them. Per germline, CDR1 LNHDA and CDR2 SQIVND (reference sequence). The CDR3 loop spans 13 amino acids. The chain's CDR3 is CASTLGRDEKLFF. The CDR3 DNA reads TGTGCCAGTACGCTCGGGAGGGATGAAAAACTGTTTTTT.

The V and J genes are TRBV5-4 and TRBJ1-2; D is unclear. CDR1 and CDR2 (germline): SGHNT, YYREEE (reference sequence). V was pared by 2 bases and J by 5 bases, with 13 bases between. This CDR3 region has 14 residues. In DNA, the CDR3 is TGTGCCAGCAGCTTAGACGCCGACAATTATGGCTACACCTTC. Protein product: CASSLDADNYGYTF.

This sequence joins TRBV3-1 (or the pseudogene TRBV3-2) and TRBJ2-5; TRBD2 matches at 7 bases. The CDR3 is 14 residues long. V was pared by 2 bases and J by 5 bases, with 5 bases of the junction left unmatched. Per germline, CDR1 LGHDT and CDR2 YNNKEL (reference sequence). The CDR3: CASSQNSGQETQYF. The CDR3 bases are TGTGCCAGCAGCCAAAATAGCGGGCAGGAGACCCAGTACTTC.

The chain employs TRBV2 and TRBJ1-4; TRBD1 agrees at 7 bases. The CDR3 length is 14 residues. The V segment lost 6 bases and the J segment 8 bases; nucleotides outside the gene matches: 9. Per germline, CDR1 SNHLY and CDR2 FYNNEI. The CDR3 DNA reads as TGTGCCAGCAGCGTCAGGGGGATTGGAGAAAAACTGTTTTTT. This codes for CASSVRGIGEKLFF. The whole variable domain, filled in from reference TRBV2 and TRBJ1-4, reads EPEVTQTPSHQVTQMGQEVILRCVPISNHLYFYWYRQILGQKVEFLVSFYNNEISEKSEIFDDQFSVERPDGSNFTLKIRSTKLEDSAMYFCASSVRGIGEKLFFGSGTQLSVL.

The chain couples TRBV19 to TRBJ1-2, with D possibly being TRBD1 (6 bases). The germline V and J ends were trimmed by 5 bases and 4 bases, with 17 bases remaining between them. Germline CDR1 is LNHDA and CDR2 is SQIVND (reference sequence). The CDR3 is 15 residues long. The CDR3 DNA follows: TGTGCCAGTAGTGTCCCACTCACAGGGACCTATGGCTACACCTTC. It translates to CASSVPLTGTYGYTF.

The genes are TRBV19 and TRBJ2-1, with D perhaps TRBD1 (6 bases). The CDR3 sequence is 16 residues long. From germline, CDR1 is LNHDA and CDR2 SQIVND (reference sequence). V lost 4 bases and J lost 0, with 13 bases in between. The CDR3 here is CASSRVQGFSYNEQFF. The CDR3 DNA reads TGTGCCAGTAGTAGAGTACAGGGCTTCTCCTACAATGAGCAGTTCTTC.

The V gene is TRBV15, the J gene TRBJ2-1; 7 nucleotides line up with TRBD2. V lost 6 bases to trimming and J lost 8 bases; unmatched junction nucleotides: 7. The CDR3 spans 13 residues. Germline CDR1 and CDR2: LNHNV and YYDKDF (reference sequence). CDR3 in DNA: TGTGCCACCAGGAGCGGGGCCTCCTATGAGCAGTTCTTC. As protein: CATRSGASYEQFF.

The rearrangement uses TRBV9 and TRBJ1-6, with D uncertain. The germline CDR1 and CDR2 sequences are SGDLS and YYNGEE. V was pared by 0 bases and J by 8 bases, with 12 bases between. CDR3 length: 15 amino acids. CDR3 residues: CASSVEGRMDSPLHF. DNA for the CDR3: TGTGCCAGCAGCGTAGAAGGGAGAATGGATTCACCCCTCCACTTT.

CDR3 in DNA: TGTGCCAGCAGACCCTTAGGGGCGGGGCAAGAGACCCAGTACTTC. It specifies CASRPLGAGQETQYF. The gene calls are TRBV27 and TRBJ2-5; the D gene is possibly TRBD2 (6 bases). The CDR3 has 15 amino acids. V was trimmed by 6 bases and J by 2 bases, leaving 16 bases between them. Germline V CDR1 and CDR2: MNHEY, SMNVEV (reference sequence).